This is a list of T cell receptor beta chains from one sample in a study of chemoradiotherapy in HPV16-positive cancers. Measured with immunoSEQ multiplex PCR; TCRdb has only the in-frame clones, and not every one. The sample comprises 10,000 to 15,000 clones, 60% to 85% of which are singletons, and under 1.5% rests with the top ten. The specimen was collected from a patient who underwent chemoradiotherapy. The receptors derive from a human donor with HPV-associated anogenital cancer. CDR3s include the opening cysteine and the closing phenylalanine or tryptophan. The D gene is left open where the match is weak. The size field is filled for only some rows; it gives once, few, many or a size class.

V	size	J	D	DNA	CDR3
TRBV10-2	NA	TRBJ2-3	NA	TGCGCCAGCCGGACTTCACGCGTAGATACGCAGTATTTT	CASRTSRVDTQYF
TRBV11-2	few	TRBJ2-1	NA	TGTGCCAGCAGACCCAGAGGCGGAGAGCAGTTCTTC	CASRPRGGEQFF
TRBV9	NA	TRBJ2-1	NA	TGTGCCAGCAGCCCCGGGGGCCTTACAGGAGCTGAGCAGTTCTTC	CASSPGGLTGAEQFF
TRBV11-3	NA	TRBJ2-7	TRBD1	TGTGCCAGCAGCTCCCAGGGACAGGGGGCTCGGGAGCAGTACTTC	CASSSQGQGAREQYF
TRBV10-3	NA	TRBJ2-7	TRBD1	TGTGCCATCAGCGGTGGACAGGGCTCCTACGAGCAGTACTTC	CAISGGQGSYEQYF
TRBV4-3	NA	TRBJ2-3	NA	TGCGCCAGCAGCGCTCAGTCCGATACGCAGTATTTT	CASSAQSDTQYF
TRBV7-9	few	TRBJ1-3	NA	TGTGCCAGCAGCCCCCGGGACACGGCCTCTGGAAACACCATATATTTT	CASSPRDTASGNTIYF
TRBV7-3	NA	TRBJ2-1	NA	TGTGCCAGCAGCTCCCCCGCTAGGGGCAATGAGCAGTTCTTC	CASSSPARGNEQFF
TRBV2	NA	TRBJ1-4	TRBD1	TGTGCCAGCAGTCCTAACCGACAGGGTAAACTGTTTTTT	CASSPNRQGKLFF
TRBV9	NA	TRBJ2-5	NA	TGTGCCAGCAGCAGGCGGTTACAAGAGACCCAGTACTTC	CASSRRLQETQYF
TRBV5-1	NA	TRBJ1-1	NA	TGCGCCAGCAGCTCAAATCGACGGGTGAACACTGAAGCTTTCTTT	CASSSNRRVNTEAFF
TRBV2	NA	TRBJ2-1	TRBD2	TGTGCCAGCGGGGGGACTAGCGTATACAATGAGCAGTTCTTC	CASGGTSVYNEQFF
TRBV2	NA	TRBJ2-6	NA	TGTGCCAGCAGCAGGTGGGCCAACGTCCTGACTTTC	CASSRWANVLTF
TRBV19	NA	TRBJ2-5	NA	TGTGCCAGTAGTATAGACGGGGGAAAGACCCAGTACTTC	CASSIDGGKTQYF
TRBV5-1	once	TRBJ2-2	NA	TGCGCCAGCAGCTTGGTTTTTGGGAACACCGGGGAGCTGTTTTTT	CASSLVFGNTGELFF
TRBV18	NA	TRBJ1-2	NA	TGTGCCAGCTCCCAACAGAGTGTCTATGGCTACACCTTC	CASSQQSVYGYTF
TRBV23-1	NA	TRBJ1-3	NA	TGCGCCAGCAGGGGGGGGGATCTCACCATATATTTT	CASRGGDLTIYF
TRBV9	once	TRBJ2-2	NA	TGTGCCAGCAGCCCGACCGGGTGGGCCGGGGAGCTGTTTTTT	CASSPTGWAGELFF
TRBV5-6	NA	TRBJ1-1	NA	TGTGCCAGCAGCTTGCCGGGCATCCGGAACACTGAAGCTTTCTTT	CASSLPGIRNTEAFF
TRBV11-2	NA	TRBJ2-2	NA	TGTGCCAGCAGTTTGGTCCAGACCGGGGAGCTGTTTTTT	CASSLVQTGELFF
TRBV7-2	NA	TRBJ2-3	TRBD2	TGTGCCAGCAGCTTAGTGAGGCTAGCGGGGGGGTCCCGGTCAGATACGCAGTATTTT	CASSLVRLAGGSRSDTQYF
TRBV28	few	TRBJ1-6	TRBD1	TGTGCCAGCAGCTTGGGGACAGGGCGTGTCTCACCCCTCCACTTT	CASSLGTGRVSPLHF
TRBV7-2	few	TRBJ2-2	NA	TGTGCCAGCAGCATATTGTCCGGGGAGCTGTTTTTT	CASSILSGELFF
TRBV4-1	NA	TRBJ1-6	TRBD1	TGCGCCAGCAGCCAGTTCCCCGGGACAGGGGATTCACCCCTCCACTTT	CASSQFPGTGDSPLHF
TRBV10-2	NA	TRBJ1-1	NA	TGCGCCAGCAGTGAGAATGATGGTACTGAAGCTTTCTTT	CASSENDGTEAFF
TRBV21-1	NA	TRBJ1-2	NA	TGTGCCAGCAGCAAAAGGGACAGACGTCCTTTCTACACCTTC	CASSKRDRRPFYTF
TRBV27	NA	TRBJ2-7	TRBD1	TGTGCCAGCAGGGTATTAGGGACAGGGCGCCACGAGCAGTACTTC	CASRVLGTGRHEQYF
TRBV7-8	NA	TRBJ2-5	NA	TGTGCCAGCAGCTTAGATCTGAGGACCCAGTACTTC	CASSLDLRTQYF
TRBV5-4	NA	TRBJ2-2	NA	TGTGCCAGCCTTAACCTGCGGACCGGGGAGCTGTTTTTT	CASLNLRTGELFF
TRBV5-6	NA	TRBJ2-7	NA	TGTGCCAGCAGCTGGGACTTCACCTACGAGCAGTACTTC	CASSWDFTYEQYF
TRBV11-2	NA	TRBJ2-7	TRBD2	TGTGCCAGCAGCGTTCTCCCTAGCGGGGGGCCCTACGAGCAGTACTTC	CASSVLPSGGPYEQYF
TRBV18	NA	TRBJ1-1	NA	TGTGCCAGCTCCAAGAACCCCCGACAGTATGAAGCTTTCTTT	CASSKNPRQYEAFF
TRBV18	NA	TRBJ1-1	NA	TGTGCCAGCTCACCTTTGAGACAGGACAATGGGGACACTGAAGCTTTCTTT	CASSPLRQDNGDTEAFF
TRBV5-6	NA	TRBJ1-5	TRBD1	TGTGCCAGCAGCTCGGGACAGAGTGGGAATCAGCCCCAGCATTTT	CASSSGQSGNQPQHF
TRBV30	NA	TRBJ1-6	TRBD1	TGTGCCTGGGATCGGGGGAGGACAGGGCAATCACCCCTCCACTTT	CAWDRGRTGQSPLHF
TRBV30	few	TRBJ1-2	NA	TGTGCCTGGAGTCTGAGGGGTGGCTACACCTTC	CAWSLRGGYTF
TRBV20-1	NA	TRBJ2-7	NA	TGCAGTGCTAGGGAGCGGTTGGAGCAGTACTTC	CSARERLEQYF
TRBV29-1	few	TRBJ1-2	TRBD1	TGCAGCGTTGCGGGCCAACCGGGACAGACGAGGGGCTACACCTTC	CSVAGQPGQTRGYTF
TRBV6-5	NA	TRBJ1-2	TRBD1	TGTGCCAGCAGGGGGACAGGGAGCCCTTCCTATGGCTACACCTTC	CASRGTGSPSYGYTF
TRBV15	NA	TRBJ1-2	TRBD1	TGTGCCACCAGCAGATCAAGGACAGGGCCTAACTATGGCTACACCTTC	CATSRSRTGPNYGYTF
TRBV4-3	few	TRBJ1-1	NA	TGCGCCAGCAGCCTCAACCCCCCAGGACAGTCCATGAACACTGAAGCTTTCTTT	CASSLNPPGQSMNTEAFF